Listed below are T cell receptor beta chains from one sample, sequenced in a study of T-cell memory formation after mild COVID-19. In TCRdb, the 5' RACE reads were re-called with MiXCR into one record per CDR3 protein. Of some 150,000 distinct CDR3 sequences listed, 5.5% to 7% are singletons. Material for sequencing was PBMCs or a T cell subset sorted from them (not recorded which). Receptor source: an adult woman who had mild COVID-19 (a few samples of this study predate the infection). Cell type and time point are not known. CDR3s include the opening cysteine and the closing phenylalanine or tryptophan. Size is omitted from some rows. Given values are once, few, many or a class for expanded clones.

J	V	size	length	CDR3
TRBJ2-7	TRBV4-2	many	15	CASSQGLAGGYEQYF
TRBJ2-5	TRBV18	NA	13	CASSPTGDETQYF
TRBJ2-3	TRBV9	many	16	CASSVEAGGGTDTQYF
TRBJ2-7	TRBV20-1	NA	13	CSARDAAVYEQYF
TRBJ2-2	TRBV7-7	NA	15	CASSHGLPNTGELFF
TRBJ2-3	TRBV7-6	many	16	CASSLGLAISTDTQYF
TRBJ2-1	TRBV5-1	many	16	CASSLGIAGVRNEQFF
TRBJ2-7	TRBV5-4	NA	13	CASSTPTGGEQYF
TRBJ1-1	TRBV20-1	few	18	CSARGGWTGEGLNTEAFF
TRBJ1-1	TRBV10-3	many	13	CAISPDRDTEAFF
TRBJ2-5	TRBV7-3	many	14	CASSFGGVGETQYF
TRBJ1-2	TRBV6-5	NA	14	CASRPAGGYYGYTF
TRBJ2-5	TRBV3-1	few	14	CASSRGGGGETQYF
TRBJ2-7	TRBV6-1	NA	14	CASTGGATYYEQYF
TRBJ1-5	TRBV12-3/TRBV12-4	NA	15	CASSLAGQGAQPQHF
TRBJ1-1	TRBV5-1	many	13	CASSLDSNTEAFF
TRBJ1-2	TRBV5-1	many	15	CASSYDREANYGYTF
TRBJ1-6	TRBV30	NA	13	CAWSGQGNSPLHF
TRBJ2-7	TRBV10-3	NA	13	CAISRDRNGEQYF
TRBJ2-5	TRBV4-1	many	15	CASSPGAANRETQYF
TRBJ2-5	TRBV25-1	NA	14	CASSEFHGKETQYF
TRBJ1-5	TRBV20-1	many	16	CSASWGTSYSNQPQHF
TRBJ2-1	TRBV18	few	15	CASSQRLGAYNEQFF
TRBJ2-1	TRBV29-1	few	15	CSVDGRNLLYNEQFF